The clone carrying this TCR beta chain occurred many times. The antigen remains unidentified. The germline gives CDR1 MNHEY, CDR2 SMNVEV (reference sequence). There are 14 residues in the CDR3. V was cut by 0 bases and J by 1 base, with 6 bases left in between. The source of the sample is a study of T cell repertoires in cytomegalovirus infection. Across the whole study: TCR beta signatures that were public indicated CMV infection and matching HLA type.

TCRdb re-called the reads with MiXCR, one entry per CDR3 protein. Of fewer than 550,000 distinct CDR3 sequences detected, 16% appear once; the ten largest clones hold around 25%. General study results and limits: Individuals carrying CMV plus the relevant HLA were identified by cumulative frequency of public TCR beta families. Ex vivo responses were dominated by HLA-C-restricted CMV-specific TCR beta clonotypes.

Sequenced material: CD8+ T cells from PBMCs. The clonotype originates from a human donor in good health (CMV status not recorded). Some clones in this sample may be carry-over from other donors' samples. This chain joins TRBV27 and TRBJ1-2; D ambiguous. The CDR3 region is CASSLSTGNYGYTF. DNA for the CDR3: TGTGCCAGCAGTTTATCGACGGGTAACTATGGCTACACCTTC.